The 11 T cell receptor beta chains listed next were all sequenced from one sample in a study of regulatory T cells in long-lasting Graves disease. CDR3 regions were amplified by Arm-PCR using iRepertoire HTBI primers to build TCR beta libraries. One entry per CDR3 protein results from TCRdb running MiXCR on the multiplex PCR reads. The sample records 350,000 to 500,000 distinct CDR3 sequences, roughly 21% being singletons. Time point given: persistent/refractory GD, antithyroid drugs over 5 years with positive TRAb. After RNA was extracted from PBMCs, the TCR library was made from it. The specimen comprised peripheral blood mononuclear cells (PBMCs), sampled when the disease was refractory, from a patient treated with antithyroid drugs. The origin of the receptors is a female donor with Graves disease.

This clonotype showed up many times. The chain carries TRBV29-1 and TRBJ2-2; D uncertain. From germline, CDR1 is SQVTM and CDR2 ANQGSEA. The CDR3 covers 13 residues. V lost 5 bases and J 0 bases, leaving 7 bases between the germline ends. The CDR3 nucleotides are TGCAGCGTTTCCCGGGCGAACACCGGGGAGCTGTTTTTT. Amino acids: CSVSRANTGELFF.

This clonotype was seen only a few times. This chain uses TRBV19 with TRBJ1-5; D not resolved. Germline assignment: CDR1 LNHDA and CDR2 SQIVND (reference sequence). CDR3 length equals 15 residues. Trimming cost V 7 bases and J 0 bases, with 13 bases left between them. CDR3 sequence: CASTIQENSNQPQHF. CDR3 sequence (DNA): TGTGCCAGTACGATCCAGGAGAATAGCAATCAGCCCCAGCATTTT.

This clonotype was found many times. The rearrangement links TRBV6-5 to TRBJ2-5; either TRBD1 or TRBD2 may supply D (5 bases each). The length of the CDR3 is 15 residues. V was shortened by 2 bases and J by 7 bases, with 17 bases between the two germline ends. The V gene's germline CDR1 is MNHEY and CDR2 SVGAGI. This CDR3 reads CASSYGAGRKGTQYF. The CDR3 DNA reads TGTGCCAGCAGTTACGGGGCGGGCCGCAAAGGGACCCAGTACTTC.

A word on this clonotype: Sequence at one end of the junction differs from germline and may be a read error. This sequence joins TRBV7-9 and TRBJ2-5; no clear D. There are 12 residues in the CDR3. In germline, CDR1 is SEHNR, CDR2 FQNEAQ (reference sequence). The CDR3 coding sequence is TGCGCCAGCAGCCCGACTTCAGAGACCCAGTACTTC. The encoded protein is CASSPTSETQYF.

This clonotype was observed a handful of times. This sequence joins TRBV28 and TRBJ1-4; TRBD1 might be the D (6 bases). CDR1 is MDHEN and CDR2 is SYDVKM in the germline V gene. The V and J ends lost 7 bases and 1 base respectively, with 10 bases between them. The CDR3 is made up of 14 amino acids. CDR3 region: CASTTQGTNEKLFF. In nucleotides, the CDR3 is TGTGCCAGCACCACACAGGGAACTAATGAAAAACTGTTTTTT. The complete variable domain, with remaining parts taken from reference TRBV28 and TRBJ1-4, reads DVKVTQSSRYLVKRTGEKVFLECVQDMDHENMFWYRQDPGLGLRLIYFSYDVKMKEKGDIPEGYSVSREKKERFSLILESASTNQTSMYLCASTTQGTNEKLFFGSGTQLSVL.

This clonotype was detected only a few times. The chain links TRBV28 to TRBJ2-7; D possibly matches TRBD1 or TRBD2 (7 bases each). The CDR3 is 16 amino acids. Trimming cost V 3 bases and J 4 bases, with 19 bases left between them. Germline V CDR1 and CDR2: MDHEN, SYDVKM. The CDR3 reads CASSFRPGGQHYEQYF. The CDR3 nucleotides are TGTGCCAGCAGTTTTCGGCCGGGGGGACAGCATTACGAGCAGTACTTC.

This clonotype has at least ten counts. The chain couples TRBV7-9 to TRBJ2-7; TRBD2 might be the D (5 bases). The germline CDR1 and CDR2 sequences are SEHNR and FQNEAQ (reference sequence). The CDR3 is 15 residues long. The V end lost 5 bases, the J end lost 3 bases, and 17 bases lay between the germline ends. Written as DNA, the CDR3 is TGTGCCAGCAGCCAGTATCCCGGGGTCCTCTACGAGCAGTACTTC. Its protein is CASSQYPGVLYEQYF. The full variable domain, with the rest looked up from reference TRBV7-9 and TRBJ2-7, is DTGVSQNPRHKITKRGQNVTFRCDPISEHNRLYWYRQTLGQGPEFLTYFQNEAQLEKSRLLSDRFSAERPKGSFSTLEIQRTEQGDSAMYLCASSQYPGVLYEQYFGPGTRLTVT.

This clonotype has at least ten counts. The chain recombines TRBV5-1 with TRBJ1-2; possibly TRBD1 for D (6 bases). Germline V gives CDR1 SGHRS, CDR2 YFSETQ. Between the trimmed V and J ends, which lost 2 bases and 4 bases, there was a span of 15 bases. The CDR3 sequence is 15 residues long. CDR3 in amino acids: CASSFGGGEGYGYTF. The CDR3, as DNA: TGCGCCAGCAGCTTCGGGGGGGGCGAAGGCTATGGCTACACCTTC. The variable domain in full, completed from reference TRBV5-1 and TRBJ1-2, reads KAGVTQTPRYLIKTRGQQVTLSCSPISGHRSVSWYQQTPGQGLQFLFEYFSETQRNKGNFPGRFSGRQFSNSRSEMNVSTLELGDSALYLCASSFGGGEGYGYTFGSGTRLTVV.

V usage is TRBV27 and J usage is TRBJ2-3; D might be TRBD2 (6 bases). The CDR3 totals 15 residues. V lost 3 bases and J 2 bases, leaving 12 bases between the germline ends. Germline loops: CDR1 MNHEY, CDR2 SMNVEV (reference sequence). The CDR3 sequence: CASSLGGILTDTQYF. The CDR3 DNA sequence: TGTGCCAGCAGTTTGGGGGGAATTCTCACAGATACGCAGTATTTT.

As regards this clonotype: This clone may be a read error of a much larger clone one base away. The CDR3 DNA reads TGTGCCAGCAGTAAACTAGCGGGAGAGGAGTCCGAGCAGTACTTC. This translates into CASSKLAGEESEQYF. V is TRBV2 and J is TRBJ2-7, with 11 positions matching TRBD2. The CDR3 is made up of 15 amino acids. The V and J ends lost 5 bases and 6 bases, in that order; junction bases with no gene match: 9. Per germline, CDR1 SNHLY and CDR2 FYNNEI. The variable domain in full, completed from reference TRBV2 and TRBJ2-7, reads EPEVTQTPSHQVTQMGQEVILRCVPISNHLYFYWYRQILGQKVEFLVSFYNNEISEKSEIFDDQFSVERPDGSNFTLKIRSTKLEDSAMYFCASSKLAGEESEQYFGPGTRLTVT.

The rearrangement uses TRBV7-8 and TRBJ2-7; 12 positions match TRBD2. CDR3 size: 17 residues. Germline V gives CDR1 SGHVS, CDR2 FQNEAQ. With V trimmed by 1 base and J by 1 base, 5 bases remained unmatched. CDR3 sequence reads: CASSLELAGGWSYEQYF. CDR3 bases: TGTGCCAGCAGCTTAGAACTAGCGGGAGGTTGGTCCTACGAGCAGTACTTC. Using reference TRBV7-8 and TRBJ2-7 for the parts outside the CDR3, the full variable domain is GAGVSQSPRYKVAKRGQDVALRCDPISGHVSLFWYQQALGQGPEFLTYFQNEAQLDKSGLPSDRFFAERPEGSVSTLKIQRTQQEDSAVYLCASSLELAGGWSYEQYFGPGTRLTVT.